The T cell receptor beta chain under discussion was sequenced for a study of regulatory T cells in long-lasting Graves disease. The overall study: In persistent Graves' disease, antithyroid drugs had been taken for over 5 years and TSH receptor antibodies stayed positive.

Time point meaning: persistent/refractory GD, antithyroid drugs over 5 years with positive TRAb. Researchers made the TCR library from RNA that was extracted from PBMCs. Patient provenance is recorded as an endocrinology department in Xi'an, China. The study's findings and limits: Persistent patients shared fewer than 3,500 public clonotypes among themselves. Newly diagnosed patients shared fewer, at some 900. TRBV28, TRBJ1-2 and TRBJ2-5 emerged as the favored segments in persistent disease.

Looked up from germline, CDR1 is MDHEN and CDR2 is SYDVKM. Losses at the gene ends were 10 bases for V and 4 bases for J; bases not matched to a gene: 13. The CDR3 sequence is 14 residues long. This clonotype was seen repeatedly, ten times or more. Its antigen is not identified. CDR3-region Arm-PCR and iRepertoire HTBI primers produced the TCR beta libraries. One entry per CDR3 protein results from TCRdb running MiXCR on the multiplex PCR reads. The table lists about 340,000 distinct CDR3 sequences, about 19% of them singletons. The sequence was collected from a female donor with Graves disease. The gene calls are TRBV28 and TRBJ2-7; 7 nucleotides match TRBD1. The sequenced sample was peripheral blood mononuclear cells (PBMCs), obtained when the disease was refractory, from a patient treated with antithyroid drugs. As DNA, the CDR3 is TGTGCCACCCTTCTTAACAGGGGCCCGTACGAGCAGTACTTC. Protein product: CATLLNRGPYEQYF. The full variable domain, rest sourced from reference TRBV28 and TRBJ2-7, is DVKVTQSSRYLVKRTGEKVFLECVQDMDHENMFWYRQDPGLGLRLIYFSYDVKMKEKGDIPEGYSVSREKKERFSLILESASTNQTSMYLCATLLNRGPYEQYFGPGTRLTVT.